Below, 26 T cell receptor beta chains from the same sample are listed, as sequenced in a study of blood T cell repertoires in COVID-19. Sequencing used immunoSEQ multiplex PCR; TCRdb keeps in-frame clones, though not all of them. The table includes about 260,000 clones, around 84% detected once. The source material was peripheral blood. These receptors all come from a man aged 60 to 69 with acute or convalescent COVID-19.

This clone was observed a handful of times. V gene TRBV5-5 combines with J gene TRBJ1-5; D may be TRBD1 (5 bases). CDR1 and CDR2 from the germline V gene are SGHKS and YYEKEE (reference sequence). This CDR3 region has 15 residues. Deletions cut 4 bases from V and 0 bases from J, with 11 bases between. Here the CDR3 DNA reads TGTGCCAGCAGCCTGGAGGGGAATAGCAATCAGCCCCAGCATTTT. It yields the protein CASSLEGNSNQPQHF.

The DNA of the CDR3 is TGTGCCAGCAGTTTACGGTACAGAGTGATAGCCAAAAACATTCAGTACTTC. Its protein is CASSLRYRVIAKNIQYF. V and J are TRBV28 and TRBJ2-4; D is unresolved. Germline assignment: CDR1 MDHEN and CDR2 SYDVKM. Trimming took 2 bases from V and 0 from J, leaving 14 bases between them. This CDR3 region has 17 residues.

This chain links TRBV29-1 with TRBJ1-5; possible D gene TRBD1, 5 bases. This CDR3 contains 14 residues. Germline V gives CDR1 SQVTM, CDR2 ANQGSEA. V shed 4 bases and J shed 3 bases, with 13 bases lying between them. The CDR3 coding sequence is TGCAGCGTTGTGATCGGGGGGGTCAATCAGCCCCAGCATTTT. Its protein product is CSVVIGGVNQPQHF.

J is TRBJ2-4 and V is TRBV5-6; TRBD1 matches 8 bases. J lost 7 bases, V lost 4 bases, and 10 bases had no gene match. CDR1 is SGHDT and CDR2 is YYEEEE in the germline V gene. CDR3 length: 15 residues. Here the CDR3 reads CASSLRTGPGNIQYF. In DNA, the CDR3 is TGTGCCAGCAGCCTTCGGACAGGGCCGGGGAACATTCAGTACTTC.

The genes are TRBV7-2 and TRBJ2-6, with 7 bases identical to TRBD2. The junction had 13 bases not matched to a gene; V was cut back by 6 bases and J by 2 bases. CDR1 is SGHTA and CDR2 is FQGNSA in the germline V gene. This CDR3 contains 18 residues. CDR3 protein: CASRLVGGTGTGANVLTF. In DNA form, the CDR3 reads TGTGCCAGCAGACTGGTGGGAGGGACGGGAACTGGGGCCAACGTCCTGACTTTC.

The chain has TRBV5-1 and TRBJ1-1, with TRBD1 as a possible D gene (6 bases). Per germline, CDR1 SGHRS and CDR2 YFSETQ. Trimming left V 8 bases short and J 5 bases short, with 19 bases between. The CDR3 runs to 14 residues. Here the CDR3 DNA reads TGCGCCAGTAAGATTTCACAGGGAAATACTGAAGCTTTCTTT. It codes for CASKISQGNTEAFF.

This chain connects TRBV18 to TRBJ1-3; D uncertain. The CDR3 loop spans 16 amino acids. The germline gives CDR1 KGHSH, CDR2 LQKENI. V was pared by 4 bases and J by 4 bases, with 17 bases between. CDR3 loop: CASSRTGGSEGNTIYF. The CDR3 region has the DNA TGTGCCAGCTCACGGACCGGAGGGAGTGAGGGAAACACCATATATTTT.

The V call is TRBV7-3, the J call TRBJ2-7, with 7 nucleotides matching TRBD1. The CDR3 runs to 15 residues. V shed 2 bases, J shed 1 base, and the junction held 5 bases outside the gene matches. Germline CDR1 is SGHTA and CDR2 is FQGTGA. The chain's CDR3 is CASSLGPGQSYEQYF. DNA for the CDR3: TGTGCCAGCAGCTTAGGACCGGGACAGTCCTACGAGCAGTACTTC.

CDR3 in DNA: TGTGCCAGCAGTTTACCCGGGTCCGCCGGCGGGGAGCTGTTTTTT. It translates to CASSLPGSAGGELFF. The V and J genes are TRBV7-9 and TRBJ2-2, with unresolved D. Germline CDR1 SEHNR, CDR2 FQNEAQ (reference sequence). The CDR3 spans 15 residues. V was clipped by 6 bases and J by 7 bases, with 18 bases between them.

The rearrangement links TRBV5-1 to TRBJ1-2; 7 positions agree with TRBD1. The CDR3 runs to 16 residues. Germline V gives CDR1 SGHRS, CDR2 YFSETQ. After removal of 4 bases from V and 0 bases from J, the junction contained 9 bases not matched to a gene. CDR3 region: CASSRDSRPTNYGYTF. The CDR3 DNA sequence: TGCGCCAGCAGCCGGGACAGTAGGCCTACTAACTATGGCTACACCTTC.

This rearrangement joins TRBV5-1 to TRBJ2-4, with no clear D. The germline V gene has CDR1 SGHRS and CDR2 YFSETQ. V lost 2 bases and J 2 bases, leaving 14 bases between the germline ends. The length of the CDR3 is 16 residues. The CDR3 spells CASSLGAPTSKNIQYF. DNA for the CDR3: TGCGCCAGCAGCTTAGGAGCGCCAACTTCCAAAAACATTCAGTACTTC.

This rearrangement joins TRBV27 to TRBJ1-5; maybe TRBD1 (5 bases). This CDR3 contains 15 residues. Looked up from germline, CDR1 is MNHEY and CDR2 is SMNVEV (reference sequence). Trimming left V 4 bases short and J 2 bases short, with 12 bases between. CDR3 amino acids: CASSSSRVGNQPQHF. In DNA form, the CDR3 reads TGTGCCAGCAGTTCCTCCAGGGTTGGCAATCAGCCCCAGCATTTT.

The V call is TRBV18, the J call TRBJ2-7; tentatively, D is TRBD2 (7 bases). Germline V gene lookup returns CDR1 KGHSH and CDR2 LQKENI. There are 14 residues in the CDR3. V shed 7 bases and J shed 2 bases, with 15 bases lying between them. CDR3 nucleotide sequence: TGTGCCAGCTTCGAAGGGGGGGCAGCCTACGAGCAGTACTTC. This sequence encodes CASFEGGAAYEQYF.

The chain is built from TRBV7-9 and TRBJ1-1; D not resolved. The CDR3 runs 13 residues. The V end lost 10 bases, the J end lost 0 bases, and 12 bases lay between the germline ends. CDR1 is SEHNR and CDR2 is FQNEAQ in the germline V gene (reference sequence). The CDR3 bases are TGTGCCAATACAGCGGGAATGAACACTGAAGCTTTCTTT. It codes for CANTAGMNTEAFF.

The CDR3 spells CASSQGTAARGQETQYF. The CDR3 nucleotides are TGTGCCAGCAGCCAAGGGACAGCGGCCAGGGGCCAAGAGACCCAGTACTTC. The V and J genes are TRBV4-2 and TRBJ2-5; TRBD1 might be the D (6 bases). CDR1 LGHNA and CDR2 YNFKEQ come from the germline V gene. This CDR3 region has 17 residues. V lost 1 base, J lost 1 base, and 16 bases lay in between.

This clone was seen only once. The chain has TRBV14 and TRBJ2-7, with a possible D match to TRBD2 (5 bases). Trimming cost V 0 bases and J 2 bases, with 11 bases left between them. Germline-derived CDR1 and CDR2 are SGHDN and FVKESK. This CDR3 has 15 amino acids. The CDR3 nucleotides are TGTGCCAGCAGCCAAGATCCGGACTTAACCTACGAGCAGTACTTC. Its protein product is CASSQDPDLTYEQYF.

The J gene is TRBJ1-1, the V gene TRBV6-4; 9 bases match TRBD1. Unmatched junction bases numbered 8, after V lost 8 bases and J lost 1 base. The V gene's germline CDR1 is MRHNA and CDR2 SNTAGT. This CDR3 contains 15 residues. The CDR3 region is CASHMGQGWNTEAFF. CDR3 DNA: TGTGCCAGCCACATGGGACAGGGATGGAACACTGAAGCTTTCTTT.

The genes are TRBV12-3 or TRBV12-4 and TRBJ1-1; 9 nucleotides line up with TRBD1. Trimming removed 3 bases from V and 6 bases from J; junction bases left unmatched: 2. This CDR3 is built from 13 residues. CDR3 amino acids: CASSLGQGPEAFF. CDR3 DNA: TGTGCCAGCAGTTTGGGACAGGGCCCTGAAGCTTTCTTT.

The V and J genes are TRBV5-1 and TRBJ1-6, with 7 bases fitting TRBD1. V was clipped by 1 base and J by 6 bases; unmatched bases: 10. Germline values: CDR1 SGHRS, CDR2 YFSETQ. The CDR3 is 17 amino acids. The DNA of the CDR3 is TGCGCCAGCAGCTTGTCCTTGAGGGGGCCCTCTAATTCACCCCTCCACTTT. Protein: CASSLSLRGPSNSPLHF.

The rearrangement uses TRBV28 and TRBJ2-3; 8 positions match TRBD2. The germline V gene encodes CDR1 MDHEN and CDR2 SYDVKM. The CDR3 consists of 15 residues. The J segment lost 4 bases and the V segment lost 5 bases, leaving 8 bases of the junction unmatched. Written as DNA, the CDR3 is TGTGCCAGCAGTGGCAGCGGGAGACTCGCAGATACGCAGTATTTT. This translates into CASSGSGRLADTQYF.

This chain joins TRBV5-1 and TRBJ2-6; a weak D match, TRBD1 (6 bases). CDR1 and CDR2 from the germline V gene are SGHRS and YFSETQ. CDR3 size: 15 residues. The V and J ends lost 4 bases and 0 bases respectively, with 8 bases between them. The CDR3 nucleotides read TGCGCCAGCAGCCGGACAGCCTCTGGGGCCAACGTCCTGACTTTC. Its protein is CASSRTASGANVLTF.

The V and J genes are TRBV11-3 and TRBJ2-3, with 11 bases fitting TRBD2. The V and J ends lost 5 bases and 5 bases, in that order; junction bases with no gene match: 9. The CDR3 has 16 amino acids. Germline loops: CDR1 SGHNT, CDR2 YENEEA. CDR3 region: CASSLWGSGRVDTQYF. The CDR3 DNA reads as TGTGCCAGCAGCCTTTGGGGTAGCGGGAGGGTAGATACGCAGTATTTT.

The J gene is TRBJ1-1, the V gene TRBV10-3; D is perhaps TRBD1 (6 bases). V shed 10 bases and J shed 0 bases, with 18 bases lying between them. This CDR3 is built from 15 residues. The germline gives CDR1 ENHRY, CDR2 SYGVKD. DNA for the CDR3: TGTGCCAGCACCCAGGGGATTAACATGAACACTGAAGCTTTCTTT. Translating it yields CASTQGINMNTEAFF.

The chain employs TRBV18 and TRBJ2-2, with unresolved D. The germline CDR1 and CDR2 sequences are KGHSH and LQKENI. The V and J ends lost 1 base and 1 base respectively, with 7 bases between them. The CDR3 runs 15 residues. The CDR3 nucleotides are TGTGCCAGCTCACCACGGGCACAGAACACCGGGGAGCTGTTTTTT. It codes for CASSPRAQNTGELFF.

The rearrangement uses TRBV10-3 and TRBJ2-5; 13 nucleotides align to TRBD2. Unmatched junction bases numbered 3, after V lost 4 bases and J lost 7 bases. Germline values: CDR1 ENHRY, CDR2 SYGVKD. The CDR3 contains 14 residues. Here the CDR3 reads CAISGTSGGATQYF. CDR3 bases: TGTGCCATCAGTGGAACTAGCGGGGGGGCGACCCAGTACTTC.

The chain links TRBV11-2 to TRBJ2-7, with TRBD2 matching over 8 bases. Losses at the gene ends were 3 bases for V and 4 bases for J; bases not matched to a gene: 5. The CDR3 extends over 14 amino acids. The germline V gene has CDR1 SGHAT and CDR2 FQNNGV. CDR3 coding DNA: TGTGCCAGCAGCTTGGTAAAGCGGGGGTACGAGCAGTACTTC. Protein: CASSLVKRGYEQYF.